This TCR beta chain was sequenced during a study of tumor and adjacent non-tumor tissue in lung cancer. Concerning this clonotype itself: A much larger clone lies one base from this, so it may be a read error.

RNA was extracted from bulk tissue without any cell sorting. TCRbeta libraries were built with three rounds of nested PCR, modified from ARM-PCR. TCRdb called the multiplex PCR reads again in MiXCR, with one record for every CDR3 protein. The profile shows about 120,000 distinct CDR3 sequences, 66% of them singletons. The germline CDR1 and CDR2 sequences are SGHVS and FQNEAQ. The CDR3 is made up of 17 amino acids. The receptor's source is a man aged 25-45 years with non-small cell lung cancer. The sample consisted of lung tumor tissue. The chain carries TRBV7-8 and TRBJ2-2, with D unresolved. The CDR3: CACSLDVLRQNTGELFF. CDR3 nucleotide sequence: TGTGCCTGCAGCTTAGACGTTTTGCGCCAAAACACCGGGGAGCTGTTTTTT.